These 22 T cell receptor beta chains were sequenced from one sample in a study of cytomegalovirus exposure and HLA in healthy donors. PCR employed 60 Vbeta and 13 Jbeta primers. Profiling relied on immunoSEQ multiplex PCR, and the TCRdb table lists in-frame clones only, not all of them. The sample carries approximately 120,000 clones, around 73% recorded once. Sequencing input: PBMCs. The receptors come from a man in his fifties or sixties in good health and CMV-seronegative.

This sequence joins TRBV18 and TRBJ2-2; D call uncertain. This CDR3 comprises 15 residues. Germline V lookup: CDR1 KGHSH, CDR2 LQKENI. Between the trimmed V and J ends, which lost 2 bases and 1 base, there was a span of 8 bases. The CDR3 DNA follows: TGTGCCAGCTCACCAGGCATTCGGAACACCGGGGAGCTGTTTTTT. This gives the protein CASSPGIRNTGELFF.

This chain links TRBV7-8 with TRBJ2-7, with a tentative D call TRBD2 (5 bases). This CDR3 is 15 amino acids long. With 1 base removed from V and 3 bases from J, the gap between germline ends came to 13 bases. Germline CDR1 is SGHVS and CDR2 is FQNEAQ. Written as DNA, the CDR3 is TGTGCCAGCAGCTTAGAACGAGGGAGTGACTACGAGCAGTACTTC. Translating it yields CASSLERGSDYEQYF.

This clone was detected only a few times. The chain is built from TRBV18 and TRBJ2-5; weak D call: TRBD2 (6 bases). In germline, CDR1 is KGHSH, CDR2 LQKENI. The CDR3 runs 15 residues. Trimming took off 1 base at V and 3 bases at J, with 12 bases between the two ends. CDR3: CASSPRTGVEETQYF. CDR3 nucleotides: TGTGCCAGCTCACCACGAACGGGAGTCGAAGAGACCCAGTACTTC.

The CDR3 DNA follows: TGTGCCAGCAGACAAACAGGGGGCGGTGAGCAGTTCTTC. Protein product: CASRQTGGGEQFF. The chain has TRBV6-5 and TRBJ2-1, with TRBD1 identical over 9 bases. Trimming removed 6 bases from V and 9 bases from J; junction bases left unmatched: 6. CDR3 length equals 13 residues. CDR1 and CDR2 (germline): MNHEY, SVGAGI.

This rearrangement joins TRBV30 to TRBJ2-7; no firm D call. Trimming cost V 0 bases and J 2 bases, with 8 bases left between them. CDR3 size: 13 residues. The germline CDR1 and CDR2 sequences are GTSNPN and SVGIG (reference sequence). The CDR3 region has the DNA TGTGCCTGGAGTGTAAACTATGCCTACGAGCAGTACTTC. This translates into CAWSVNYAYEQYF.

This chain joins TRBV25-1 and TRBJ2-1, with 7 nucleotides matching TRBD2. There are 16 residues in the CDR3. Germline values: CDR1 MGHDK, CDR2 SYGVNS. The ends lost 1 base at V and 7 bases at J; junction bases unmatched: 10. The CDR3 region has the DNA TGTGCCAGCAGTGAATTTAAGGGAGGGCCAAAAAATGAGCAGTTCTTC. This translates into CASSEFKGGPKNEQFF.

The rearrangement links TRBV6-5 to TRBJ1-3, with D tentatively TRBD1 (5 bases). CDR3 length: 16 residues. Trimming shortened V by 2 bases and J by 0 bases, and 11 bases separated the two germline ends. CDR1 is MNHEY and CDR2 is SVGAGI in the germline V gene. The CDR3 loop reads CASSYGGVTSGNTIYF. In nucleotides, the CDR3 is TGTGCCAGCAGTTACGGGGGGGTAACCTCTGGAAACACCATATATTTT.

This clone was picked up a small number of times. The genes are TRBV2 and TRBJ2-1, with TRBD1 identical over 9 bases. Trimming took 4 bases from V and 9 from J; bases not matched to a gene: 10. This CDR3 has 15 residues. Germline V gives CDR1 SNHLY, CDR2 FYNNEI. The CDR3 sequence: CASSGKGTGTREQFF. As DNA, the CDR3 is TGTGCCAGCAGTGGTAAGGGGACAGGGACACGTGAGCAGTTCTTC.

The chain uses TRBV7-2 and TRBJ2-7; TRBD1 might be the D (5 bases). Trimming pared 7 bases from V and 4 bases from J, leaving 20 bases between. Germline CDR1 SGHTA, CDR2 FQGNSA. The CDR3 extends over 15 amino acids. CDR3 DNA sequence: TGTGCCAGCACCAAGGTGGGGCAGGGTCCGTACGAGCAGTACTTC. It codes for CASTKVGQGPYEQYF.

The V and J genes are TRBV10-3 and TRBJ2-7; TRBD2 matches at 8 bases. The junction had 10 bases not matched to a gene; V was cut back by 5 bases and J by 7 bases. Germline CDR1 ENHRY, CDR2 SYGVKD. There are 14 residues in the CDR3. CDR3 region: CAISLSGLAEEQYF. The CDR3 DNA reads as TGTGCCATCAGTCTTAGTGGACTAGCAGAAGAGCAGTACTTC.

The V and J genes are TRBV4-3 and TRBJ2-3, with D possibly being TRBD2 (5 bases). The V gene's germline CDR1 is LGHNA and CDR2 YSLEER. Trimming left V 1 base short and J 1 base short, with 6 bases between. CDR3 length: 14 residues. Here the CDR3 reads CASSQVGGTDTQYF. DNA for the CDR3: TGCGCCAGCAGCCAAGTCGGGGGCACAGATACGCAGTATTTT.

The V and J genes are TRBV10-3 and TRBJ1-2; unclear D gene. CDR1 and CDR2 (germline): ENHRY, SYGVKD. The CDR3 is 13 amino acids. The V end lost 0 bases, the J end lost 7 bases, and 9 bases lay between the germline ends. CDR3 sequence (DNA): TGTGCCATCAGTGAGTCGAGAGGGTTTGGCTACACCTTC. Encoded protein: CAISESRGFGYTF.

The chain has TRBV18 and TRBJ2-7, with 9 positions matching TRBD1. With V trimmed by 3 bases and J by 2 bases, 8 bases remained unmatched. Germline V gene lookup returns CDR1 KGHSH and CDR2 LQKENI. This CDR3 spans 16 amino acids. This CDR3 reads CASSPWAGQGPYEQYF. Here the CDR3 DNA reads TGTGCCAGCTCACCGTGGGCGGGACAGGGTCCCTACGAGCAGTACTTC.

This clone came up a few times. The chain has TRBV6-5 and TRBJ1-5; TRBD1 might be the D (5 bases). V was trimmed by 4 bases and J by 1 base, leaving 8 bases between them. The CDR3 sequence is 14 residues long. Germline V gives CDR1 MNHEY, CDR2 SVGAGI. The CDR3 loop reads CASSFDSSNQPQHF. The CDR3, as DNA: TGTGCCAGCAGTTTTGACAGCAGCAATCAGCCCCAGCATTTT.

The rearrangement uses TRBV7-9 and TRBJ2-7; 9 bases agree with TRBD1. Germline loops: CDR1 SEHNR, CDR2 FQNEAQ (reference sequence). V was pared by 5 bases and J by 3 bases, with 8 bases of the junction left unmatched. The CDR3 totals 15 residues. CDR3 in DNA: TGTGCCAGCAGCGCCGAGGGACAGGGTGTCTACGAGCAGTACTTC. Encoded protein: CASSAEGQGVYEQYF. Full variable domain (rest looked up from reference TRBV7-9 and TRBJ2-7): DTGVSQNPRHKITKRGQNVTFRCDPISEHNRLYWYRQTLGQGPEFLTYFQNEAQLEKSRLLSDRFSAERPKGSFSTLEIQRTEQGDSAMYLCASSAEGQGVYEQYFGPGTRLTVT.

CDR3 sequence reads: CASSPITSGSIYNEQFF. The CDR3 coding sequence is TGTGCCAGCTCACCCATCACTAGCGGGAGTATCTACAATGAGCAGTTCTTC. The rearrangement uses TRBV18 and TRBJ2-1; 11 nucleotides agree with TRBD2. CDR3 length: 17 residues. V shed 3 bases and J 3 bases; nucleotides not matched to a gene: 7. The germline CDR1 and CDR2 sequences are KGHSH and LQKENI.

This chain links TRBV19 with TRBJ2-2; TRBD2 might be the D (6 bases). The CDR3 runs 14 residues. V was shortened by 3 bases and J by 4 bases, with 9 bases between the two germline ends. Germline V CDR1 and CDR2: LNHDA, SQIVND (reference sequence). Written as DNA, the CDR3 is TGTGCCAGTAGTATGGGGGGAGGCACCGGGGAGCTGTTTTTT. This encodes CASSMGGGTGELFF.

In DNA form, the CDR3 reads TGCGCCAGCAGCTTGCTGACAGGGGGCTTCTACGAGCAGTACTTC. Amino acids: CASSLLTGGFYEQYF. This chain uses TRBV5-1 with TRBJ2-7; 10 bases map to TRBD1. The CDR3 is made up of 15 amino acids. V dropped 1 base and J dropped 3; count of bases not matched to a gene: 4. Germline lookup yields CDR1 SGHRS and CDR2 YFSETQ.

This clone was detected a few times. The V gene is TRBV11-2, the J gene TRBJ2-7, with 10 bases matching TRBD1. There are 15 residues in the CDR3. J lost 3 bases, V lost 5 bases, and 7 bases had no gene match. CDR1 and CDR2 from the germline V gene are SGHAT and FQNNGV. CDR3 sequence (DNA): TGTGCCAGCAGCCCACGACAGGGGGCTGGCTACGAGCAGTACTTC. It specifies CASSPRQGAGYEQYF.

This clone appeared a single time. V usage is TRBV4-3 and J usage is TRBJ2-3; D might be TRBD2 (6 bases). Trimming took off 2 bases at V and 11 bases at J, with 14 bases between the two ends. Germline loops: CDR1 LGHNA, CDR2 YSLEER. The CDR3 runs to 13 residues. CDR3: CASSQIRGGMQYF. CDR3 nucleotides: TGCGCCAGCAGCCAAATACGAGGAGGGATGCAGTATTTT.

This chain connects TRBV18 to TRBJ2-7; the match to TRBD1 covers 10 bases. CDR1 is KGHSH and CDR2 is LQKENI in the germline V gene. The CDR3 is 16 amino acids. The V gene end was trimmed by 3 bases and the J gene end by 4 bases; junction bases not matched to a gene: 9. In nucleotides, the CDR3 is TGTGCCAGCTCACCTACCCCGGGACAGGGGCTTTACGAGCAGTACTTC. Translated, it gives CASSPTPGQGLYEQYF.

The chain carries TRBV28 and TRBJ2-1; 8 bases align to TRBD1. The CDR3 runs to 15 residues. Germline V CDR1 and CDR2: MDHEN, SYDVKM. V was pared by 5 bases and J by 0 bases, with 3 bases of the junction left unmatched. CDR3 DNA: TGTGCCAGCAGTAACGACAGGGGCTCCTACAATGAGCAGTTCTTC. This translates into CASSNDRGSYNEQFF.